The rows below give T cell receptor beta chains drawn from one sample of a study of T cells in Graves' hyperthyroidism and ophthalmopathy. Each CDR3 protein gets one entry after TCRdb re-called the multiplex PCR reads with MiXCR. In the table there are hundreds of thousands of distinct CDR3 sequences, more than 30% of which are singletons. The sequenced material came from blood. The receptors here all came from a man aged 18 to 35 with Graves' hyperthyroidism. The CDR3 runs from the conserved cysteine through the conserved F or W. The order of the fields is J gene, D gene, clone size, V gene, CDR3 DNA, CDR3 protein. A D gene is named only where the DNA matches it firmly. The size entry is marked missing in some rows and otherwise reads once, few, many or a size class.

TRBJ1-1 | NA | many | TRBV7-6 | TGTGCCAGCAGCTTATACGAGAACACTGAAGCTTTCTTT | CASSLYENTEAFF
TRBJ2-2 | NA | many | TRBV7-6 | TGTGCCAGCAGCCCCGCCCCGTTCGCGAACACCGGGGAGCTGTTTTTT | CASSPAPFANTGELFF
TRBJ1-5 | NA | NA | TRBV4-1 | TGCGCCAGCAGCCAAGCTCCAGGAAGCAATCAGCCCCAGCATTTT | CASSQAPGSNQPQHF
TRBJ2-3 | NA | few | TRBV7-2 | TGTGCCAGCAGCTTAAGGTCCAGGGTAGGCGATACGCAGTATTTT | CASSLRSRVGDTQYF
TRBJ1-1 | TRBD1 | many | TRBV10-3 | TGTGCCATCAGTCGAGACAGGGCGTCTGAAGCTTTCTTT | CAISRDRASEAFF
TRBJ2-7 | TRBD2 | many | TRBV10-3 | TGTGCCATCAGTGAGACACTAGCGGCCGAGCAGTACTTC | CAISETLAAEQYF
TRBJ1-5 | NA | NA | TRBV19 | TGTGCCAGTAGTATAGTGGGGGCCCGGCAGCCCCAGCATTTT | CASSIVGARQPQHF
TRBJ1-6 | NA | NA | TRBV25-1 | TGTGCCAGCAGCCAACGGGGTCAGGGCTCTCACTCACCCCTCCACTTT | CASSQRGQGSHSPLHF
TRBJ1-5 | TRBD1 | few | TRBV12-3/TRBV12-4 | TGTGCCAGCAGCCGGGACAGGGTAGGTCAGCCCCAGCATTTT | CASSRDRVGQPQHF
TRBJ2-5 | NA | NA | TRBV2 | TGTGCCAGCTCCTCCCCCCAACAACGGGAAGGGGAAGAGACCCAGTACTTC | CASSSPQQREGEETQYF
TRBJ1-5 | NA | many | TRBV20-1 | TGCAGTGCTAGAGGACCGCTCAATCAGCCCCAGCATTTT | CSARGPLNQPQHF
TRBJ1-1 | NA | many | TRBV7-9 | TGTGCCAGCAGCCCGTACGTAGAGGAAGCTTTCTTT | CASSPYVEEAFF
TRBJ1-4 | NA | few | TRBV20-1 | TGCAGTGCTAGAGATAGGCAGGGTTATGAAAAACTGTTTTTT | CSARDRQGYEKLFF
TRBJ2-5 | NA | NA | TRBV11-2 | TGTGCCAGCAGTTCGCCGGGCCCACAAGAGACCCAGTACTTC | CASSSPGPQETQYF
TRBJ2-2 | NA | NA | TRBV7-8 | TGTGCCAGCAGCTTCCGGGACTTTTTCACCGGGGAGCTGTTTTTT | CASSFRDFFTGELFF
TRBJ1-4 | NA | NA | TRBV28 | TGTGCCACGGCGCAAGGTGAAAAACTGTTTTTT | CATAQGEKLFF
TRBJ2-5 | TRBD2 | many | TRBV24-1 | TGTGCCACCAGTGATGGACTAGCTGAGACCCAGTACTTC | CATSDGLAETQYF
TRBJ2-7 | NA | NA | TRBV7-9 | TGTGCCAGCAGCTTAGCGCAGGGGACCTACGAGCGGCAGTACTTC | CASSLAQGTYERQYF
TRBJ1-1 | NA | NA | TRBV4-1 | TGCGCCAGCAGCCAAGAAGCAGGGACGAACACTGAAGCTTTCTTT | CASSQEAGTNTEAFF
TRBJ2-2 | TRBD1 | once | TRBV15 | TGTGCCACCAGGGTACAGGGGGGAGACACCGGGGAGCTGCTTTTT | CATRVQGGDTGELLF
TRBJ1-1 | NA | NA | TRBV7-9 | TGTGCCAGCAGTGACTATTATTACACTGAAGCTTTCTTT | CASSDYYYTEAFF
TRBJ1-2 | NA | NA | TRBV29-1 | TGCAGCGTTGACAGAAACTATGGCTACACCTTC | CSVDRNYGYTF
TRBJ2-2 | TRBD2 | NA | TRBV9 | TGTGCCAGCAGCGTAGACGGGGGGGCCGGCGGGGAGCTGTTTTTT | CASSVDGGAGGELFF
TRBJ1-5 | TRBD1 | NA | TRBV7-3 | TGTGCCAGCAGTACCCCGGACAGGCCGAATCAGCCCCAGCATTTT | CASSTPDRPNQPQHF
TRBJ1-2 | NA | NA | TRBV7-1 | TGTGCCAGCATCTCCGGGACCAACTATGGCTACACCTTC | CASISGTNYGYTF
TRBJ2-6 | NA | many | TRBV11-1 | TGTGCCAGCAGCTACCAGAGCTCTGGGGCCAACGTCCTGACTTTC | CASSYQSSGANVLTF
TRBJ1-1 | NA | NA | TRBV6-5 | TGTGCCAGCAGTTACTCGGGGAGGGCCGTCACTGAAGCTTTCTTT | CASSYSGRAVTEAFF
TRBJ2-6 | TRBD2 | NA | TRBV29-1 | TGCAGCGCCACTCTAGCGGGATCCTTCTCTGGGGCCAACGTCCTGACTTTC | CSATLAGSFSGANVLTF
TRBJ2-7 | NA | NA | TRBV7-9 | TGTGCCAGCAGCTTGTGGACCGGGGGCCTTTCCTACGAGCAGTACTTC | CASSLWTGGLSYEQYF
TRBJ2-2 | TRBD2 | few | TRBV7-2 | TGTGCCAGCAGCTTACTTACTAGCGGGACCGGGGAGCTGTTTTTT | CASSLLTSGTGELFF
TRBJ2-7 | TRBD1 | NA | TRBV9 | TGTGCCAGCAGCGTCCGGGACAGGGCCGGGCAGTACTTC | CASSVRDRAGQYF
TRBJ1-5 | NA | many | TRBV7-9 | TGTGCCAGCAGCTTAAATGGACACAATCAGCCCCAGCATTTT | CASSLNGHNQPQHF
TRBJ2-7 | TRBD2 | many | TRBV5-1 | TGTGCCAGCAGCCCGACTAGCGGGAGGGCCTACGAGCAGTACTTC | CASSPTSGRAYEQYF
TRBJ2-7 | NA | NA | TRBV7-9 | TGCGCCAGCAGCCAAGATTTGGCGAGCCCCACCTACGAGCAGTACTTC | CASSQDLASPTYEQYF
TRBJ1-4 | NA | NA | TRBV12-3/TRBV12-4 | TGTGCCAGCAGACCGGAGGGAACTAATGAAATACTGTTTTTT | CASRPEGTNEILFF
TRBJ1-5 | TRBD1 | NA | TRBV10-3 | TGTGCCAGCAGGCGTACAGGGGGTGACGGTCAGCCCCAGCATTTT | CASRRTGGDGQPQHF
TRBJ1-2 | NA | NA | TRBV29-1 | TGCAGCGTTGTGGGGAAGGGCTACTATGGCTACACCTTC | CSVVGKGYYGYTF
TRBJ1-1 | NA | many | TRBV2 | TGTGCCAGCAGCGCCACCGGGCCACGGAACACTGAAGCTTTCTTT | CASSATGPRNTEAFF
TRBJ1-2 | TRBD1 | NA | TRBV15 | TGTGCCACCAGCAGAGACAGGGGGCACTATGGCTACACCTTC | CATSRDRGHYGYTF
TRBJ2-5 | NA | NA | TRBV7-9 | TGTGCCAGCACCGAAGGGTCAGAGACCCAGTACTTC | CASTEGSETQYF